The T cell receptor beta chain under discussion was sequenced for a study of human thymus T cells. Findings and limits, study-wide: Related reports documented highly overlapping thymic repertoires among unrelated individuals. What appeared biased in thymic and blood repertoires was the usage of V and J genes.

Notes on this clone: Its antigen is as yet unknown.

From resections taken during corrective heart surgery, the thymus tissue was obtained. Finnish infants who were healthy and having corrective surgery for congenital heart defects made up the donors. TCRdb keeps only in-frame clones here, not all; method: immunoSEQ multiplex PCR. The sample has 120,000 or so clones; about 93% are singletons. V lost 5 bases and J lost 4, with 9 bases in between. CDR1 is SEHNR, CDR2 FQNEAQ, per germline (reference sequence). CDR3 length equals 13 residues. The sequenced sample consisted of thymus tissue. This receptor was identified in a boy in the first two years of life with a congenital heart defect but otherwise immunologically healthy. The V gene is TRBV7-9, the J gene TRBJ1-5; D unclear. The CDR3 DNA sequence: TGTGCCAGCAGCGCGGGGTTTAATCAGCCCCAGCATTTT. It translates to CASSAGFNQPQHF.